Shown below are 20 T cell receptor beta chains from a single sample sequenced in a study of cytomegalovirus exposure and HLA in healthy donors. Primers for the PCR totalled 60 Vbeta and 13 Jbeta. Profiling relied on immunoSEQ multiplex PCR, and the TCRdb table lists in-frame clones only, not all of them. Of roughly 110,000 clones in the sample, 77% were seen once. The sequenced sample was PBMCs. All receptors derive from a man aged 40-49 years in good health and CMV-seropositive.

The rearrangement joins TRBV2 to TRBJ1-1, with a possible D match to TRBD1 (5 bases). CDR1 and CDR2 (germline): SNHLY, FYNNEI. The CDR3 spans 15 residues. Trimming pared 2 bases from V and 7 bases from J, leaving 17 bases between. Here the CDR3 DNA reads TGTGCCAGCAGTGAACTTCCGGGGGTTGAGTTTGAAGCTTTCTTT. Translation gives CASSELPGVEFEAFF.

V usage is TRBV7-2 and J usage is TRBJ2-5; the match to TRBD1 covers 9 bases. This CDR3 is built from 15 residues. The junction had 10 bases not matched to a gene; V was cut back by 6 bases and J by 5 bases. Germline CDR1 and CDR2: SGHTA and FQGNSA. CDR3 sequence: CASRVSGTGSETQYF. CDR3 in DNA: TGTGCCAGCAGGGTATCCGGGACAGGGTCGGAGACCCAGTACTTC.

Only one count was recorded for this clone. CDR3 DNA sequence: TGTGCCAGCAGGACGTACAGGGGGGAGTACTTC. Its protein product is CASRTYRGEYF. V gene TRBV28 combines with J gene TRBJ2-7; 8 bases are shared with TRBD1. The CDR3 is made up of 11 amino acids. After removal of 6 bases from V and 11 bases from J, the junction contained 6 bases not matched to a gene. Germline-derived CDR1 and CDR2 are MDHEN and SYDVKM.

The chain links TRBV7-2 to TRBJ1-6; possibly TRBD1 for D (6 bases). Germline V gives CDR1 SGHTA, CDR2 FQGNSA. The CDR3 consists of 18 residues. Trimming stripped 5 bases from V and 7 bases from J, with 24 bases between. CDR3: CASSQTMGARQPNSPLHF. The DNA of the CDR3 is TGTGCCAGCAGCCAAACCATGGGGGCCAGACAACCCAATTCACCCCTCCACTTT.

The V gene is TRBV7-3, the J gene TRBJ2-6; TRBD2 matches at 7 bases. Germline loops: CDR1 SGHTA, CDR2 FQGTGA. The CDR3 extends over 14 amino acids. J was trimmed by 3 bases and V by 4 bases; bases with no gene match: 0. The CDR3 region has the DNA TGTGCCAGCAGCTGGGGGGGTGGGGCCAACGTCCTGACTTTC. It yields the protein CASSWGGGANVLTF.

The chain uses TRBV28 and TRBJ1-1, with D perhaps TRBD1 (5 bases). Per the germline V gene, CDR1 is MDHEN and CDR2 is SYDVKM. The CDR3 contains 16 residues. Trimming took off 7 bases at V and 0 bases at J, with 18 bases between the two ends. CDR3 in DNA: TGTGCCAGCAATCTTGAACGGGGGACTTTGAACACTGAAGCTTTCTTT. Its translation is CASNLERGTLNTEAFF.

V is TRBV6-5 and J is TRBJ2-3, with a possible D match to TRBD2 (5 bases). Germline assignment: CDR1 MNHEY and CDR2 SVGAGI. V lost 8 bases to trimming and J lost 3 bases, with 12 bases between them. The CDR3 covers 13 residues. CDR3 region: CASRTLGTDTQYF. CDR3 bases: TGTGCCAGCCGGACTCTCGGGACAGATACGCAGTATTTT.

The chain links TRBV29-1 to TRBJ1-4; perhaps TRBD1 as D (5 bases). Germline CDR1 reads SQVTM; CDR2 reads ANQGSEA. CDR3 length: 13 residues. V lost 7 bases and J lost 13, with 22 bases in between. The CDR3 DNA is TGCAGCGGGGGAGGGGCTCTCAACGGAGTACTGTTTTTT. This translates into CSGGGALNGVLFF.

J is TRBJ1-1 and V is TRBV29-1; D not resolved. From germline, CDR1 is SQVTM and CDR2 ANQGSEA. V gave up 5 bases and J gave up 1 base, with 11 bases separating them. This CDR3 contains 13 residues. The CDR3 region is CSVSLSSNTEAFF. The CDR3 DNA is TGCAGCGTTTCCCTCAGTTCGAACACTGAAGCTTTCTTT.

The chain carries TRBV5-1 and TRBJ2-5, with D possibly being TRBD1 (6 bases). Germline V lookup: CDR1 SGHRS, CDR2 YFSETQ. CDR3 size: 11 residues. The V end was cut by 3 bases, the J end by 11 bases, with 11 bases between. The CDR3 DNA reads as TGCGCCAGCAGCTCTCGGACAGAGCAGTACTTC. Translation gives CASSSRTEQYF.

V usage is TRBV4-3 and J usage is TRBJ1-2, with D possibly matching TRBD1 (5 bases). Per the germline V gene, CDR1 is LGHNA and CDR2 is YSLEER. V was shortened by 1 base and J by 4 bases, with 10 bases between the two germline ends. This CDR3 has 14 residues. The CDR3 DNA is TGCGCCAGCAGCCAAGGCAGACAGCCCTATGGCTACACCTTC. It specifies CASSQGRQPYGYTF.

The chain recombines TRBV9 with TRBJ1-2; D uncertain. Germline V gene lookup returns CDR1 SGDLS and CDR2 YYNGEE. The CDR3 sequence is 13 residues long. Trimming left V 0 bases short and J 7 bases short, with 10 bases between. CDR3 in amino acids: CASSVASDSGYTF. The CDR3 bases are TGTGCCAGCAGCGTAGCTTCAGACTCTGGCTACACCTTC.

This chain links TRBV5-1 with TRBJ2-2, with D maybe TRBD1 (5 bases). Trimming stripped 0 bases from V and 5 bases from J, with 20 bases between. Germline-derived CDR1 and CDR2 are SGHRS and YFSETQ. The CDR3 covers 18 residues. The CDR3 DNA reads as TGCGCCAGCAGCTTGGTGGGTCCGGCGACAGTAAGGACCGGGGAGCTGTTTTTT. Translation: CASSLVGPATVRTGELFF.

This clone was recorded a few times. The rearrangement joins TRBV6-5 to TRBJ1-2; 11 nucleotides agree with TRBD1. This CDR3 region has 15 residues. The J segment lost 6 bases and the V segment lost 5 bases, leaving 8 bases of the junction unmatched. CDR1 is MNHEY and CDR2 is SVGAGI in the germline V gene. The CDR3 DNA follows: TGTGCCAGCAGTCCCGGGACAGGGGGACGGGATGGCTACACCTTC. Translated, it gives CASSPGTGGRDGYTF.

The J gene is TRBJ1-2, the V gene TRBV28, with a weak D call TRBD1 (5 bases). The germline V gene encodes CDR1 MDHEN and CDR2 SYDVKM. Deletions cut 6 bases from V and 0 bases from J, with 11 bases between. The CDR3 covers 14 residues. The CDR3 protein is CASRWGGTNYGYTF. In DNA form, the CDR3 reads TGTGCCAGCAGATGGGGGGGTACTAACTATGGCTACACCTTC.

Remarks on this clone: A much larger clone is a single base away; this may be a read error. The V and J genes are TRBV7-3 and TRBJ2-1, with 11 bases matching TRBD2. Germline CDR1 SGHTA, CDR2 FQGTGA. The CDR3 totals 14 residues. Trimming cost V 4 bases and J 4 bases; bases outside gene matches: 0. The CDR3 sequence is CASSSSGGYNEQFF. CDR3 in DNA: TGTGCCAGCAGCTCTAGCGGGGGGTACAATGAGCAGTTCTTC.

The chain has TRBV14 and TRBJ2-5; tentative D call: TRBD1 (6 bases). Trimming cost V 4 bases and J 5 bases, with 20 bases left between them. CDR1 SGHDN and CDR2 FVKESK come from the germline V gene. The CDR3 contains 16 residues. The CDR3 spells CASSLGQGKTGETQYF. The CDR3 coding sequence is TGTGCCAGCAGCCTGGGGCAGGGGAAGACGGGGGAGACCCAGTACTTC.

J is TRBJ1-1 and V is TRBV19; D is uncertain. V shed 5 bases and J shed 1 base, with 11 bases lying between them. This CDR3 region has 14 residues. Looked up from germline, CDR1 is LNHDA and CDR2 is SQIVND (reference sequence). CDR3 coding DNA: TGTGCCAGTAGTTCCGGCAGACAGAACACTGAAGCTTTCTTT. This codes for CASSSGRQNTEAFF.

The chain employs TRBV6-6 and TRBJ2-5, with TRBD2 matching 9 bases. From germline, CDR1 is MNHNY and CDR2 SVGAGI (reference sequence). This CDR3 is 12 amino acids long. Unmatched junction bases numbered 3, after V lost 5 bases and J lost 8 bases. In nucleotides, the CDR3 is TGTGCCAGCAGTCTAGCGGGGAATACCCAGTACTTC. This translates into CASSLAGNTQYF.

This clone occurred a few times. The chain couples TRBV29-1 to TRBJ1-1; D not certain. The CDR3 runs 12 residues. Germline V CDR1 and CDR2: SQVTM, ANQGSEA. With 4 bases removed from V and 0 bases from J, the gap between germline ends came to 6 bases. DNA of the CDR3: TGCAGCGTTGTCTCGGTGAACACTGAAGCTTTCTTT. Translated: CSVVSVNTEAFF.